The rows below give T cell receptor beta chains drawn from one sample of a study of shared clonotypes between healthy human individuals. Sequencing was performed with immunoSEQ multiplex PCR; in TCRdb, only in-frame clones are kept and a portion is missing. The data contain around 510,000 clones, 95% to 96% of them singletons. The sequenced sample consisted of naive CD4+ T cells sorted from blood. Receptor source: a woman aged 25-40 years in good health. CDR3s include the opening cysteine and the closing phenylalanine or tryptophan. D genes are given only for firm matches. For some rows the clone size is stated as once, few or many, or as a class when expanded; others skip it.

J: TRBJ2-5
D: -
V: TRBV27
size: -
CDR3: CASRITNRNGEQYF
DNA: TGTGCCAGCAGAATAACGAACCGCAATGGGGAGCAGTACTTC

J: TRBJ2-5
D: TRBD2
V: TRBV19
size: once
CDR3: CASSLLAGYQETQYF
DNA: TGTGCCAGTAGCCTACTAGCGGGTTACCAAGAGACCCAGTACTTC

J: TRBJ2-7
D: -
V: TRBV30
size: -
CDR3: CAWTGALSREQYF
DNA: TGTGCCTGGACGGGGGCTCTCTCCAGGGAGCAGTACTTC

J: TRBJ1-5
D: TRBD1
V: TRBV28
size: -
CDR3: CASGKTGRGDQPQHF
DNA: TGTGCCAGCGGAAAGACAGGGAGGGGAGATCAGCCCCAGCATTTT

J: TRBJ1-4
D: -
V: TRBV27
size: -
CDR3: CASSYMGPHVGKLFF
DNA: TGTGCCAGCAGTTATATGGGACCCCATGTTGGAAAACTGTTTTTT

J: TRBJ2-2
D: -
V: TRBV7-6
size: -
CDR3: CASSFSGANTGELFF
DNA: TGTGCCAGCAGCTTCTCCGGGGCGAACACCGGGGAGCTGTTTTTT

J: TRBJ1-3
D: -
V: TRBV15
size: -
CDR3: CATSNGNTIYF
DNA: TGTGCCACCAGCAATGGAAACACCATATATTTT

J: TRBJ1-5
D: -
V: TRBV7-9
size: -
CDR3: CASPKTGTRPYSNQPQHF
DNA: TGTGCCAGCCCGAAAACCGGGACCAGACCTTATAGCAATCAGCCCCAGCATTTT

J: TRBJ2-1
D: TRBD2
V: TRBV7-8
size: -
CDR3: CASSQLASGYFHEQFF
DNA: TGTGCCAGCAGTCAACTGGCTAGCGGGTATTTCCATGAGCAGTTCTTC

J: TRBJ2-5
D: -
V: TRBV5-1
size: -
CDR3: CASSLSLREETQYF
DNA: TGCGCCAGCAGCTTGAGTCTCAGGGAAGAGACCCAGTACTTC

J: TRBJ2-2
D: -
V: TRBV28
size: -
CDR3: CASRTSLNTGELFF
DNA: TGTGCCAGCAGGACTAGTCTTAACACCGGGGAGCTGTTTTTT

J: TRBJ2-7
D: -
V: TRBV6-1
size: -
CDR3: CASSTRSAAHEQYF
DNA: TGTGCCAGCAGTACTAGATCAGCGGCCCACGAGCAGTACTTC

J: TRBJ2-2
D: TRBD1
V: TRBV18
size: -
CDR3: CASSLQGEPNTGELFF
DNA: TGTGCCAGCTCTCTACAGGGGGAACCGAACACCGGGGAGCTGTTTTTT

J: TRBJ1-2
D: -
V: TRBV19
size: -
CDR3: CASSSGTINYGYTF
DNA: TGTGCCAGTAGTTCCGGGACAATTAACTATGGCTACACCTTC

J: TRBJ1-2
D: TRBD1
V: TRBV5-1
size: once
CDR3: CASSDATGEFYGYTF
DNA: TGCGCCAGCAGCGACGCAACAGGGGAATTTTATGGCTACACCTTC

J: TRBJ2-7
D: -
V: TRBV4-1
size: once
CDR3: CASSQDLFYEQYF
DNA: TGCGCCAGCAGCCAAGACCTTTTTTACGAGCAGTACTTC

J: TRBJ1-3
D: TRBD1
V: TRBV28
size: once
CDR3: CASSPGTGTGNTIYF
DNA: TGTGCCAGCAGTCCAGGGACAGGGACTGGAAACACCATATATTTT

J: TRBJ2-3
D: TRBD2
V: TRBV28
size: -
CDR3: CASSGGLLIDTQYF
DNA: TGTGCCAGTTCCGGGGGACTACTGATAGATACGCAGTATTTT

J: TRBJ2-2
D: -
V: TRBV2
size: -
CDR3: CASNRRTGELFF
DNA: TGTGCCAGCAATCGGAGAACCGGGGAGCTGTTTTTT

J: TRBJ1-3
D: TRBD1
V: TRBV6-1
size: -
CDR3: CASSEEGHRGRGNTIYF
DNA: TGTGCCAGCAGTGAAGAGGGCCACAGGGGCCGGGGAAACACCATATATTTT

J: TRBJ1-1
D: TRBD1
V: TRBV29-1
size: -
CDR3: CSVREGANTEAFF
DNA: TGCAGCGTCCGGGAGGGGGCGAACACTGAAGCTTTCTTT

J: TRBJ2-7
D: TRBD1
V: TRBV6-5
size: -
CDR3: CASSVQGELYEQYF
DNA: TGTGCCAGCAGTGTACAGGGGGAACTCTACGAGCAGTACTTC

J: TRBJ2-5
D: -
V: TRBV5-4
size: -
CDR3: CASKVFRTHQETQYF
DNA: TGTGCCAGCAAAGTCTTCAGGACTCACCAAGAGACCCAGTACTTC

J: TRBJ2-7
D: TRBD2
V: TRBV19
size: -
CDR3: CASSITSGSSYEQYF
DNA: TGTGCCAGTAGTATAACTAGCGGGAGCTCCTACGAGCAGTACTTC

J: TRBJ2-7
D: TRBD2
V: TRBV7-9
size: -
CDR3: CASSLPSWREGHEQYF
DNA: TGTGCCAGCAGCCTCCCCTCTTGGCGGGAGGGACACGAGCAGTACTTC

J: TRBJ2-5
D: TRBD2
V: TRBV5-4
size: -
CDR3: CASSLEAGGLEGETQYF
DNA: TGTGCCAGCAGCTTGGAGGCGGGAGGGCTCGAAGGGGAGACCCAGTACTTC